One and the same sample provided the 6 T cell receptor beta chains below, sequenced in a study of T-cell memory formation after mild COVID-19. TCRdb independently ran MiXCR on the 5' RACE reads; one entry per CDR3 protein. In the table there are 400,000 to 500,000 distinct CDR3 sequences, about 20% of which are singletons. The sequencing input was PBMCs or a T cell subset sorted from them (not recorded which). The receptors shown here come from an adult woman who had mild COVID-19 (a few samples of this study predate the infection). Cell type and time point are not known.

This chain joins TRBV6-2 or TRBV6-3 and TRBJ1-1; D remains ambiguous. The CDR3 covers 13 residues. The V gene lost 7 bases and the J gene lost 4 bases, with 13 bases spanning the gap. The germline CDR1 and CDR2 sequences are MNHEY and SVGEGT. This chain's CDR3 is CASIKEVGTEAFF. CDR3 nucleotide sequence: TGTGCCAGCATTAAGGAGGTCGGCACTGAAGCTTTCTTT.

There are many counts of this clonotype. The V gene is TRBV6-4, the J gene TRBJ2-1, with D possibly TRBD1 on 5 matching bases. The V gene lost 0 bases and the J gene lost 1 base, with 7 bases spanning the gap. The germline gives CDR1 MRHNA, CDR2 SNTAGT. The CDR3 length is 15 residues. CDR3 sequence reads: CASSDSTGSYNEQFF. The CDR3 nucleotides are TGTGCCAGCAGTGACTCAACAGGTTCCTACAATGAGCAGTTCTTC.

This clonotype was seen only a few times. The rearrangement links TRBV7-3 to TRBJ1-1; D call uncertain. The CDR3 is made up of 16 amino acids. Trimming left V 2 bases short and J 1 base short, with 14 bases between. Germline-derived CDR1 and CDR2 are SGHTA and FQGTGA. CDR3 region: CASSLFSRRPNTEAFF. The CDR3 nucleotides are TGTGCCAGCAGCTTATTTTCCAGGAGGCCGAACACTGAAGCTTTCTTT.

The table lists this clonotype with a few counts. The chain uses TRBV9 and TRBJ1-3, with D unresolved. Germline CDR1 SGDLS, CDR2 YYNGEE. Trimming took off 0 bases at V and 7 bases at J, with 8 bases between the two ends. CDR3 length: 13 residues. As DNA, the CDR3 is TGTGCCAGCAGCGTAGAGGGTAGTAACACCATATATTTT. This translates into CASSVEGSNTIYF.

This clonotype showed up just a few times. This chain joins TRBV6-2 or TRBV6-3 and TRBJ2-3, with D perhaps given as TRBD1 or TRBD2 (5 bases each). Germline V CDR1 and CDR2: MNHEY, SVGEGT. The V gene lost 0 bases and the J gene lost 2 bases, with 12 bases spanning the gap. This CDR3 is built from 16 residues. The CDR3 loop is CASSYSSRDLTDTQYF. The CDR3 DNA reads as TGTGCCAGCAGTTACTCGAGTCGGGACCTCACAGATACGCAGTATTTT.

This clonotype was counted ten times or more. CDR3 DNA sequence: TGCGCCAGCAGCCCACGGACAGGGACCTACGAGCAGTACTTC. It encodes CASSPRTGTYEQYF. The gene calls are TRBV5-1 and TRBJ2-7; TRBD1 agrees at 8 bases. From germline, CDR1 is SGHRS and CDR2 YFSETQ. This CDR3 comprises 14 residues. Unmatched junction bases numbered 5, after V lost 4 bases and J lost 2 bases.